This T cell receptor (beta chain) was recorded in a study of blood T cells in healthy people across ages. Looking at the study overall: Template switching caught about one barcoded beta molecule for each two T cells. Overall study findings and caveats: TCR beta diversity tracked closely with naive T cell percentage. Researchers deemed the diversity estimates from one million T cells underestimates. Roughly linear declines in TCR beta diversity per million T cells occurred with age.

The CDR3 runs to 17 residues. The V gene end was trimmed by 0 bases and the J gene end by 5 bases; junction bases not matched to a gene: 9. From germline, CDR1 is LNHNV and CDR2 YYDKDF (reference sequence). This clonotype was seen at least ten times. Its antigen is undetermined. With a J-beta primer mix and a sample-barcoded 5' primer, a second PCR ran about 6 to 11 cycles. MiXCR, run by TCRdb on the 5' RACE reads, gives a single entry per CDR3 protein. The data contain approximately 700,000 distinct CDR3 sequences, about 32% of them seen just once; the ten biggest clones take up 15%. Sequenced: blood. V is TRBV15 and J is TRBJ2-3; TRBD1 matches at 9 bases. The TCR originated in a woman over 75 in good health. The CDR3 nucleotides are TGTGCCACCAGCAGAGATATGGACAGGGGAGTTCGAGATACGCAGTATTTT. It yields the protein CATSRDMDRGVRDTQYF.